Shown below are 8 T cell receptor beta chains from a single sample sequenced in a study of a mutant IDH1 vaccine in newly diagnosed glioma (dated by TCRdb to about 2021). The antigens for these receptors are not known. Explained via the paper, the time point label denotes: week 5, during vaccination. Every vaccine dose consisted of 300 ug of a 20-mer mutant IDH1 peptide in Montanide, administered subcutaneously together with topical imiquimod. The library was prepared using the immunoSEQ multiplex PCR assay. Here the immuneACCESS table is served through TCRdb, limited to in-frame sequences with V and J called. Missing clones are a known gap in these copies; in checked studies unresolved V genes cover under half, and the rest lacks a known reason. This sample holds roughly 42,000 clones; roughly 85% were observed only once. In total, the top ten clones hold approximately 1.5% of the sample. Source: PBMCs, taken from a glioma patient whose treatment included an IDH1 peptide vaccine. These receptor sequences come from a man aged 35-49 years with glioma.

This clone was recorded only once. The CDR3 DNA reads TGCGCCAGCAGCCAAGATTCGGGGGGGAGTGGAACAGATACGCAGTATTTT. It translates to CASSQDSGGSGTDTQYF. This chain links TRBV4-3 with TRBJ2-3; 8 bases map to TRBD2. The trim removed 0 bases at V and 3 bases at J, leaving 8 bases unmatched. The CDR3 runs to 17 residues. Germline loops: CDR1 LGHNA, CDR2 YSLEER.

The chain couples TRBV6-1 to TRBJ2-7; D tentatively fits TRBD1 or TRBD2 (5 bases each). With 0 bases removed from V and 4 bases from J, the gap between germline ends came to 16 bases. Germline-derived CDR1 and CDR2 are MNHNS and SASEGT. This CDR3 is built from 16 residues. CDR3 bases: TGTGCCAGCAGTGAAGCGACGGGGCTTCTACGGTACGAGCAGTACTTC. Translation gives CASSEATGLLRYEQYF.

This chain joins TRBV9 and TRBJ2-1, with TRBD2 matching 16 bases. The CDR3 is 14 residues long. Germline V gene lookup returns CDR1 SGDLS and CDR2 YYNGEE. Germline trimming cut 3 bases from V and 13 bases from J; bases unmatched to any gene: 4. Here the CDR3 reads CASSGGTSGRDQFF. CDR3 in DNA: TGTGCCAGCAGCGGCGGGACTAGCGGGAGGGATCAGTTCTTC.

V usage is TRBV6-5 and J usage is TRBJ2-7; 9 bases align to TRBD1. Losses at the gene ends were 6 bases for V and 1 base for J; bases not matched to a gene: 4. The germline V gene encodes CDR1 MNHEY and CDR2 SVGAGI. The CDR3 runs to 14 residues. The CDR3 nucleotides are TGTGCCAGCAGCCGAGGACAGGGGTCCTACGAGCAGTACTTC. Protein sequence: CASSRGQGSYEQYF.

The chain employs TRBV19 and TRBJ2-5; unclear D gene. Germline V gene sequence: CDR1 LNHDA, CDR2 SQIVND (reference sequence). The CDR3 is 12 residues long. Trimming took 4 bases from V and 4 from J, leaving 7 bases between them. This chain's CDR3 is CASSSDRETQYF. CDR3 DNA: TGTGCCAGTAGTAGCGACCGAGAGACCCAGTACTTC. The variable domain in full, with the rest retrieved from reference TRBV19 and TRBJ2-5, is DGGITQSPKYLFRKEGQNVTLSCEQNLNHDAMYWYRQDPGQGLRLIYYSQIVNDFQKGDIAEGYSVSREKKESFPLTVTSAQKNPTAFYLCASSSDRETQYFGPGTRLLVL.

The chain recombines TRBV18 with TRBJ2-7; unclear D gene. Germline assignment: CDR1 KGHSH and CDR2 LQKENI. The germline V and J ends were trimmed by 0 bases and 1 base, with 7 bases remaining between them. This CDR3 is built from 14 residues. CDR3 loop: CASSPPGKSYEQYF. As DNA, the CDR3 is TGTGCCAGCTCACCACCGGGTAAATCCTACGAGCAGTACTTC.

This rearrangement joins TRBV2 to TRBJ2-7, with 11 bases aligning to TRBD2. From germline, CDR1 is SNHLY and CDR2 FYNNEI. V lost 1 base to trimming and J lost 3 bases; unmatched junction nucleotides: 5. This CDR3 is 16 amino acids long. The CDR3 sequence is CASSEGPGTSGYEQYF. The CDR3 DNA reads TGTGCCAGCAGTGAAGGCCCCGGGACTAGCGGCTACGAGCAGTACTTC.

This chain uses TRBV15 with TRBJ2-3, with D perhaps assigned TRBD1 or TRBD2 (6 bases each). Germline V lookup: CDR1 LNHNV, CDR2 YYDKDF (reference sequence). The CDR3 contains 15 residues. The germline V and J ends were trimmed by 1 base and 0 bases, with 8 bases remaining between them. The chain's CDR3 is CATSRGGTSTDTQYF. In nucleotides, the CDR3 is TGTGCCACCAGCAGAGGCGGGACAAGCACAGATACGCAGTATTTT. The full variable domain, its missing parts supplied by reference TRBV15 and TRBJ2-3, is DAMVIQNPRYQVTQFGKPVTLSCSQTLNHNVMYWYQQKSSQAPKLLFHYYDKDFNNEADTPDNFQSRRPNTSFCFLDIRSPGLGDTAMYLCATSRGGTSTDTQYFGPGTRLTVL.